The clone carrying this T cell receptor beta chain was seen many times. Its antigen is undetermined. The sample belongs to a study of early T cells in non-severe SARS-CoV-2 infection. Overall study: Bulk RNA from unsorted whole blood was sequenced; chains were unpaired. Findings of the study overall: VDJdb matching skewed toward anti-spike CD8 responses, missing private and CD4 specificities.

After removal of 5 bases from V and 4 bases from J, the junction contained 8 bases not matched to a gene. Germline V gives CDR1 SEHNR, CDR2 FQNEAQ (reference sequence). The CDR3 runs 15 residues. Separate cDNA molecules each had unique molecular identifiers attached to them. TCRdb itself ran the 5' RACE reads through MiXCR, one entry per CDR3 protein. The sample lists over 55,000 distinct CDR3 sequences; less than 9.5% were seen once. This sequence originates from an adult who was a healthcare worker with PCR-confirmed SARS-CoV-2 infection or an uninfected control (not recorded which). Sequenced material: whole blood. The gene calls are TRBV7-9 and TRBJ1-2, with 9 positions matching TRBD1. The CDR3 loop reads CASSTGTGRIYGYTF. The CDR3 nucleotides are TGTGCCAGCAGCACCGGGACAGGGAGGATCTATGGCTACACCTTC.